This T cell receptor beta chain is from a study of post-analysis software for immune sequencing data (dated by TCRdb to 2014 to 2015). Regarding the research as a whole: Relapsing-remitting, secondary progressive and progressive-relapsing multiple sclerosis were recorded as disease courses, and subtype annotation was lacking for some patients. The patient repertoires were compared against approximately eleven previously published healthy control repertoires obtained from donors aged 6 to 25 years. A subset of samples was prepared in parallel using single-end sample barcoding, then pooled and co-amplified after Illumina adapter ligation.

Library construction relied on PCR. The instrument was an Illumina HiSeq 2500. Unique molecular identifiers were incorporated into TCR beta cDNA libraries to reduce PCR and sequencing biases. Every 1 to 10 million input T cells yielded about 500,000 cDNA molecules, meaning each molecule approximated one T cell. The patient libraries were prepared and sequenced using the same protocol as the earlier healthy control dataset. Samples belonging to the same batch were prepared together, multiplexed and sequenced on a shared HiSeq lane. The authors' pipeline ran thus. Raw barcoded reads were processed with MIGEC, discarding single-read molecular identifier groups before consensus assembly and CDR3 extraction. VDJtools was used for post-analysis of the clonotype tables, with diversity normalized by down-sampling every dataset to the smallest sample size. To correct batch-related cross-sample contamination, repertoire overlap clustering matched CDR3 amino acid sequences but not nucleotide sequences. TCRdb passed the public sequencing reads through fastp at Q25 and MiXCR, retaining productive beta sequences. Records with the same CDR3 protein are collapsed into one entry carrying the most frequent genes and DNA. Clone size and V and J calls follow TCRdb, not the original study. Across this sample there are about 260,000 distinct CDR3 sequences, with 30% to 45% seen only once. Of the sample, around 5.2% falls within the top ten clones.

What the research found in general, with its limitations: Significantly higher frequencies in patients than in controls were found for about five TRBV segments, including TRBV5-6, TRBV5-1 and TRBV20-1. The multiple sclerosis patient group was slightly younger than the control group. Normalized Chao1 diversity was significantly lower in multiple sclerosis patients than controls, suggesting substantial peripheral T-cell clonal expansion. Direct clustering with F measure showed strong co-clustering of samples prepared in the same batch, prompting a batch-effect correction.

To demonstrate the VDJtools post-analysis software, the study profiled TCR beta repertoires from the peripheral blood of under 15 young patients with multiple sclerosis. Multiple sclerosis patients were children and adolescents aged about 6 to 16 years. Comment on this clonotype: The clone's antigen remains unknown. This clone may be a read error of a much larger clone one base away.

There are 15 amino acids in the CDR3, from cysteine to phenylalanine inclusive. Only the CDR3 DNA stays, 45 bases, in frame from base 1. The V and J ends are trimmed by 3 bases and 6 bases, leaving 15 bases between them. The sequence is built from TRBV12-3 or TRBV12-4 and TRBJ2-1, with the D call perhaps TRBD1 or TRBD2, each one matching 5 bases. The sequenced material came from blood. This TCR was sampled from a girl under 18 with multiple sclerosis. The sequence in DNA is TGTGCCAGCAGTTTCCGGGACGGGGCGGGCAATGAGCAGTTCTTC. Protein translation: CASSFRDGAGNEQFF.